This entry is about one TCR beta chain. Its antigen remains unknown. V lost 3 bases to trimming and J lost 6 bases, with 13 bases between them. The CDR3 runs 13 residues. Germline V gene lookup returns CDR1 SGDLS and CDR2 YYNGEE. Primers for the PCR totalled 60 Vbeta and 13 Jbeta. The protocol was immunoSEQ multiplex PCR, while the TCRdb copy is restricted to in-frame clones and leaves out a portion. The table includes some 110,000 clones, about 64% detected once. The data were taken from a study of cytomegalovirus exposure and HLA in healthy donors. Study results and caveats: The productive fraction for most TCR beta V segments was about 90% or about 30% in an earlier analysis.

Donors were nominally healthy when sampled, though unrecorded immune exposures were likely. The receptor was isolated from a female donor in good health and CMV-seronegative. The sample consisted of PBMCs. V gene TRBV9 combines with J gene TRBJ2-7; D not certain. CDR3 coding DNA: TGTGCCAGCAGCGGCTCCCCTAGGAGCGAGCAGTACTTC. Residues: CASSGSPRSEQYF.